Each of the 32 T cell receptor beta chains below was sequenced from the same sample in a study of cytomegalovirus exposure and HLA in healthy donors. The study ran its PCR with 60 Vbeta and 13 Jbeta primers. Clones were sequenced by immunoSEQ multiplex PCR, and TCRdb holds only the in-frame ones, with some missing. The sample includes about 81,000 clones, around four fifths of them seen just once. The sample consisted of PBMCs. The receptors were gathered from a man aged 50 to 59 in good health and CMV-seropositive.

This clone was recorded only once. This chain joins TRBV30 and TRBJ1-3, with TRBD1 matching over 8 bases. The V gene end was trimmed by 5 bases and the J gene end by 4 bases; junction bases not matched to a gene: 4. The CDR3 runs 13 residues. Germline V gene lookup returns CDR1 GTSNPN and CDR2 SVGIG (reference sequence). This CDR3 reads CAWARGLGNTIYF. In DNA, the CDR3 is TGTGCCTGGGCCAGGGGGCTGGGAAACACCATATATTTT. Full variable domain (remainder filled in from reference TRBV30 and TRBJ1-3): SQTIHQWPATLVQPVGSPLSLECTVEGTSNPNLYWYRQAAGRGLQLLFYSVGIGQISSEVPQNLSASRPQDRQFILSSKKLLLSDSGFYLCAWARGLGNTIYFGEGSWLTVV.

In the case of this clone: Other DNA sequences from this sample encode an identical CDR3 as well. The chain carries TRBV12-5 and TRBJ2-2; possibly TRBD2 for D (6 bases). There are 14 residues in the CDR3. Germline assignment: CDR1 LGHNT and CDR2 FRNRAP. V was shortened by 4 bases and J by 2 bases, with 8 bases between the two germline ends. The CDR3 region is CASGSGSNTGELFF. The CDR3 nucleotides are TGTGCTAGTGGTTCCGGGAGCAACACCGGGGAGCTGTTTTTT.

The V call is TRBV7-9, the J call TRBJ2-2; TRBD1 matches 8 bases. J lost 8 bases, V lost 7 bases, and 9 bases had no gene match. Germline V gene data show CDR1 as SEHNR and CDR2 as FQNEAQ (reference sequence). The CDR3 has 14 residues. The CDR3 sequence is CASNPGQGEGELFF. CDR3 in DNA: TGTGCCAGCAACCCTGGACAGGGCGAGGGGGAGCTGTTTTTT.

The rearrangement joins TRBV30 to TRBJ2-3; 11 bases agree with TRBD2. The CDR3 extends over 17 amino acids. Per the germline V gene, CDR1 is GTSNPN and CDR2 is SVGIG (reference sequence). V was clipped by 7 bases and J by 1 base; unmatched bases: 13. CDR3 sequence: CAFLVAGGRVGTDTQYF. CDR3 nucleotides: TGTGCCTTTCTGGTAGCGGGAGGGCGGGTGGGCACAGATACGCAGTATTTT. Drawing the rest from reference TRBV30 and TRBJ2-3, the complete variable domain is SQTIHQWPATLVQPVGSPLSLECTVEGTSNPNLYWYRQAAGRGLQLLFYSVGIGQISSEVPQNLSASRPQDRQFILSSKKLLLSDSGFYLCAFLVAGGRVGTDTQYFGPGTRLTVL.

This chain uses TRBV7-6 with TRBJ2-7, with 8 bases that match TRBD1. The ends lost 3 bases at V and 2 bases at J; junction bases unmatched: 6. This CDR3 is built from 15 residues. In germline, CDR1 is SGHVS, CDR2 FNYEAQ. As DNA, the CDR3 is TGTGCCAGCAGCTTCTCGGGACAGGCCCCCTACGAGCAGTACTTC. This encodes CASSFSGQAPYEQYF. The complete variable domain, with remaining parts taken from reference TRBV7-6 and TRBJ2-7, reads GAGVSQSPRYKVTKRGQDVALRCDPISGHVSLYWYRQALGQGPEFLTYFNYEAQQDKSGLPNDRFSAERPEGSISTLTIQRTEQRDSAMYRCASSFSGQAPYEQYFGPGTRLTVT.

The chain employs TRBV5-1 and TRBJ2-5, with 10 bases that match TRBD1. Germline V lookup: CDR1 SGHRS, CDR2 YFSETQ. V was clipped by 4 bases and J by 9 bases; unmatched bases: 6. The CDR3 covers 13 residues. This CDR3 is CASSPGGTGAQYF. The CDR3 nucleotides read TGCGCCAGCAGCCCTGGCGGGACAGGGGCCCAGTACTTC.

The CDR3 DNA reads as TGCGCCAGCAGCTTGGTGGGGGCCTCCTACAATGAGCAGTTCTTC. As protein: CASSLVGASYNEQFF. The chain employs TRBV5-1 and TRBJ2-1; D perhaps matches TRBD1 (6 bases). The CDR3 is 15 residues long. The V gene lost 0 bases and the J gene lost 0 bases, with 7 bases spanning the gap. CDR1 and CDR2 from the germline V gene are SGHRS and YFSETQ.

The V call is TRBV30, the J call TRBJ2-2; 14 bases fit TRBD2. The CDR3 covers 17 residues. Trimming at V came to 2 bases and at J to 8 bases, leaving 10 bases not matched to a gene. Germline CDR1 and CDR2: GTSNPN and SVGIG (reference sequence). The CDR3 loop is CAWSSQGLAGGRGELFF. CDR3 nucleotide sequence: TGTGCCTGGAGTTCTCAAGGACTAGCGGGAGGAAGAGGGGAGCTGTTTTTT. The full variable domain, rest sourced from reference TRBV30 and TRBJ2-2, is SQTIHQWPATLVQPVGSPLSLECTVEGTSNPNLYWYRQAAGRGLQLLFYSVGIGQISSEVPQNLSASRPQDRQFILSSKKLLLSDSGFYLCAWSSQGLAGGRGELFFGEGSRLTVL.

The chain combines TRBV27 with TRBJ1-2; 7 nucleotides align to TRBD1. The CDR3 runs to 17 residues. After removal of 6 bases from V and 2 bases from J, the junction contained 15 bases not matched to a gene. Germline CDR1 MNHEY, CDR2 SMNVEV (reference sequence). Here the CDR3 reads CASSRLDLGTANYGYTF. The DNA of the CDR3 is TGTGCCAGCAGCCGACTCGATCTTGGGACAGCAAACTATGGCTACACCTTC.

This chain connects TRBV5-1 to TRBJ2-2, with D maybe TRBD1 (6 bases). The germline V gene has CDR1 SGHRS and CDR2 YFSETQ. CDR3 size: 15 residues. Trimming stripped 5 bases from V and 0 bases from J, with 11 bases between. The CDR3 sequence: CASRKGTTNTGELFF. CDR3 DNA sequence: TGCGCCAGCAGGAAAGGGACAACGAACACCGGGGAGCTGTTTTTT.

The chain links TRBV5-1 to TRBJ2-3; 11 bases align to TRBD2. Germline CDR1 is SGHRS and CDR2 is YFSETQ. V shed 4 bases, J shed 6 bases, and the junction held 10 bases outside the gene matches. The CDR3 is made up of 16 amino acids. The CDR3 DNA follows: TGCGCCAGCAGCCCCAGACTAGCGGGATCAGTTGATACGCAGTATTTT. It encodes CASSPRLAGSVDTQYF.

The V and J genes are TRBV27 and TRBJ2-7; 11 bases line up with TRBD2. The length of the CDR3 is 15 residues. V lost 6 bases, J lost 0 bases, and 4 bases stayed unmatched. Germline lookup yields CDR1 MNHEY and CDR2 SMNVEV (reference sequence). CDR3 loop: CASRSGTSGSYEQYF. The CDR3 DNA reads TGTGCCAGCAGATCCGGGACTAGCGGCTCCTACGAGCAGTACTTC.

This sequence joins TRBV6-1 and TRBJ2-1, with D possibly matching TRBD1 (6 bases). The CDR3 totals 14 residues. Germline V gene sequence: CDR1 MNHNS, CDR2 SASEGT. With 3 bases removed from V and 8 bases from J, the gap between germline ends came to 14 bases. CDR3 protein: CASSDWTEVYEQFF. Here the CDR3 DNA reads TGTGCCAGCAGTGACTGGACAGAAGTTTATGAGCAGTTCTTC.

The gene calls are TRBV5-5 and TRBJ2-7; D gene unclear. Germline CDR1 SGHKS, CDR2 YYEKEE (reference sequence). Trimming left V 2 bases short and J 6 bases short, with 9 bases between. The CDR3 runs to 12 residues. The CDR3 sequence: CASSLLRTEQYF. The CDR3 coding sequence is TGTGCCAGCAGCTTACTGAGAACCGAGCAGTACTTC.

Only one count was recorded for this clone. The CDR3 reads CASRPFAVRERDVTQYF. The CDR3 nucleotides are TGTGCCAGCAGGCCTTTCGCGGTACGGGAGAGGGATGTTACGCAGTATTTT. This chain uses TRBV11-2 with TRBJ2-3, with D maybe TRBD2 (6 bases). The CDR3 extends over 17 amino acids. CDR1 and CDR2 (germline): SGHAT, FQNNGV. Trimming pared 6 bases from V and 8 bases from J, leaving 27 bases between. The full variable domain, its missing parts supplied by reference TRBV11-2 and TRBJ2-3, is EAGVAQSPRYKIIEKRQSVAFWCNPISGHATLYWYQQILGQGPKLLIQFQNNGVVDDSQLPKDRFSAERLKGVDSTLKIQPAKLEDSAVYLCASRPFAVRERDVTQYFGPGTRLTVL.

The V call is TRBV5-1, the J call TRBJ1-1; no definite D call. Germline CDR1 and CDR2: SGHRS and YFSETQ. V was clipped by 2 bases and J by 1 base, with 12 bases between them. CDR3 size: 15 residues. In DNA, the CDR3 is TGCGCCAGCAGCTTAAGTGGTGCAGGGAACACTGAAGCTTTCTTT. It specifies CASSLSGAGNTEAFF.

The chain combines TRBV14 with TRBJ1-4; unclear D gene. Trimming left V 5 bases short and J 0 bases short, with 4 bases between. Germline CDR1 and CDR2: SGHDN and FVKESK. The CDR3 has 13 residues. CDR3 loop: CASSSSTNEKLFF. CDR3 DNA sequence: TGTGCCAGCAGCTCTTCAACTAATGAAAAACTGTTTTTT.

This clone was observed a single time. This sequence joins TRBV5-1 and TRBJ2-7, with 13 bases aligning to TRBD2. J was trimmed by 4 bases and V by 4 bases; bases with no gene match: 8. Germline CDR1 is SGHRS and CDR2 is YFSETQ. The CDR3 covers 16 residues. CDR3 residues: CASSQGLAGDRYEQYF. The CDR3 DNA is TGCGCCAGCAGCCAAGGACTAGCGGGAGACAGGTACGAGCAGTACTTC.

V is TRBV25-1 and J is TRBJ2-1; TRBD2 might be the D (5 bases). V shed 4 bases and J shed 3 bases, with 10 bases lying between them. Germline values: CDR1 MGHDK, CDR2 SYGVNS. This CDR3 region has 14 residues. In nucleotides, the CDR3 is TGTGCCAGCAGTGCCGACACTAGCTACAATGAGCAGTTCTTC. It translates to CASSADTSYNEQFF.

The rearrangement joins TRBV11-3 to TRBJ1-2; D gene unclear. CDR3 length: 13 amino acids. Germline assignment: CDR1 SGHNT and CDR2 YENEEA. Trimming left V 1 base short and J 3 bases short, with 6 bases between. CDR3 nucleotides: TGTGCCAGCAGCTTAGGAGTCGACTATGGCTACACCTTC. It yields the protein CASSLGVDYGYTF.

The genes are TRBV18 and TRBJ2-1; D perhaps matches TRBD2 (5 bases). V lost 2 bases and J 7 bases, leaving 9 bases between the germline ends. This CDR3 is 13 amino acids long. Germline lookup yields CDR1 KGHSH and CDR2 LQKENI. This CDR3 reads CASSPSGLNEQFF. The CDR3, as DNA: TGTGCCAGCTCACCATCGGGGTTGAATGAGCAGTTCTTC.

Points on this clone: At one end the junction does not follow the germline gene, possibly because of a read error. The chain has TRBV7-9 and TRBJ1-2; maybe TRBD1 (5 bases). CDR1 and CDR2 from the germline V gene are SEHNR and FQNEAQ (reference sequence). The CDR3 consists of 11 residues. CDR3 sequence: CSSSREVGYTF. Here the CDR3 DNA reads TGTTCCAGCAGCAGGGAGGTTGGCTACACCTTC.

This chain links TRBV11-2 with TRBJ2-5; 8 bases map to TRBD2. V dropped 2 bases and J dropped 7; count of bases not matched to a gene: 18. Germline lookup yields CDR1 SGHAT and CDR2 FQNNGV. The CDR3 length is 18 residues. The CDR3 DNA is TGTGCCAGCAGCTTATGGGGGGGGCGGGGAGCGGGAGTAGCGACCCAGTACTTC. As protein: CASSLWGGRGAGVATQYF.

On this clone itself: Other DNA sequences in the sample encode the same CDR3. This chain links TRBV5-1 with TRBJ2-7, with 7 bases matching TRBD1. In germline, CDR1 is SGHRS, CDR2 YFSETQ. V shed 0 bases, J shed 2 bases, and the junction held 2 bases outside the gene matches. This CDR3 has 14 residues. CDR3 bases: TGCGCCAGCAGCTTGGGCCAGGGGGCCTACGAGCAGTACTTC. Protein product: CASSLGQGAYEQYF.

This chain uses TRBV27 with TRBJ2-1, with a weak D call TRBD2 (6 bases). This CDR3 spans 18 amino acids. The V end was cut by 2 bases, the J end by 2 bases, with 19 bases between. Per the germline V gene, CDR1 is MNHEY and CDR2 is SMNVEV (reference sequence). CDR3 nucleotides: TGTGCCAGCAGTTTAACTGGTATCGTGGGGGGAGCCTACAATGAGCAGTTCTTC. This sequence encodes CASSLTGIVGGAYNEQFF.

The CDR3 nucleotides read TGTGCCAGCAGTGCAGGGGGAATCTACGAGCAGTACTTC. This gives the protein CASSAGGIYEQYF. The chain is built from TRBV6-1 and TRBJ2-7; 7 bases agree with TRBD1. Germline loops: CDR1 MNHNS, CDR2 SASEGT. The CDR3 totals 13 residues. V shed 4 bases and J 3 bases; nucleotides not matched to a gene: 3.

The chain joins TRBV5-1 to TRBJ2-2; 8 nucleotides match TRBD1. The V segment lost 4 bases and the J segment 3 bases; nucleotides outside the gene matches: 5. Germline V gene sequence: CDR1 SGHRS, CDR2 YFSETQ. The CDR3 is made up of 15 amino acids. The CDR3, as DNA: TGCGCCAGCAGCCAGGGGGCTAGCGACACCGGGGAGCTGTTTTTT. Translated: CASSQGASDTGELFF.

The chain couples TRBV6-1 to TRBJ1-4; the match to TRBD1 covers 7 bases. Per the germline V gene, CDR1 is MNHNS and CDR2 is SASEGT. The trim removed 6 bases at V and 4 bases at J, leaving 2 bases unmatched. The CDR3 runs 13 residues. The CDR3 sequence: CASRGQYNEKLFF. The CDR3 DNA reads as TGTGCCAGCAGGGGACAGTATAATGAAAAACTGTTTTTT.

V is TRBV6-5 and J is TRBJ1-4; D is perhaps TRBD1 (6 bases). Germline CDR1 is MNHEY and CDR2 is SVGAGI. The CDR3 totals 14 residues. V was clipped by 7 bases and J by 3 bases, with 12 bases between them. The CDR3 here is CASNLQGANEKLFF. The CDR3 bases are TGTGCCAGCAACCTACAGGGAGCTAATGAAAAACTGTTTTTT.

About this clone itself: Other DNA sequences within the sample encode an identical CDR3. The V and J genes are TRBV7-2 and TRBJ2-4; D is ambiguous. The ends were cut back, 1 base at V and 15 bases at J, with 13 bases in the middle. The CDR3 consists of 12 residues. Germline V gene lookup returns CDR1 SGHTA and CDR2 FQGNSA. The CDR3 is CASSLGLGDWYF. CDR3 in DNA: TGTGCCAGCAGCTTAGGCCTAGGCGATTGGTACTTC.

The V and J genes are TRBV6-1 and TRBJ2-1, with D perhaps matching TRBD2 (6 bases). Trimming cost V 4 bases and J 1 base, with 14 bases left between them. The CDR3 loop spans 16 amino acids. Germline V lookup: CDR1 MNHNS, CDR2 SASEGT. The CDR3 protein is CASSVTLAVSYNEQFF. The CDR3 DNA is TGTGCCAGCAGTGTCACCTTAGCGGTTTCCTACAATGAGCAGTTCTTC.

In this sample, this clone turned up once. The chain recombines TRBV10-3 with TRBJ1-2, with 9 bases identical to TRBD1. Trimming took 10 bases from V and 8 from J; bases not matched to a gene: 11. CDR3 length: 13 amino acids. CDR1 and CDR2 from the germline V gene are ENHRY and SYGVKD. The CDR3 sequence: CASTTGTGRGYTF. DNA for the CDR3: TGTGCCAGCACAACCGGGACAGGGAGAGGCTACACCTTC.